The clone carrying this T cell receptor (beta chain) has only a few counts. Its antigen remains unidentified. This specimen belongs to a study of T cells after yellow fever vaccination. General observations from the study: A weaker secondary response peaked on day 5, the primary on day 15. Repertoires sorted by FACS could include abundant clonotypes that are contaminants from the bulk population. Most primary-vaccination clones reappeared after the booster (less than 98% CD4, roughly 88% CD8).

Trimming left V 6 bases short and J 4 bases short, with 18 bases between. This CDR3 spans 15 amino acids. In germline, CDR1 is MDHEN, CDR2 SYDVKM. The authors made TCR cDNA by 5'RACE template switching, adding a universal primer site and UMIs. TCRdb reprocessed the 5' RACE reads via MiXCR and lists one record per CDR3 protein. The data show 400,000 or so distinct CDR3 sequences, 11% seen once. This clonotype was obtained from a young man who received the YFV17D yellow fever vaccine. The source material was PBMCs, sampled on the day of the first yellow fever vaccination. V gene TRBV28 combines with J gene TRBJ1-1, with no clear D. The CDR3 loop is CASSKRSGVGTEAFF. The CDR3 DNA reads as TGTGCCAGCAGCAAGAGGAGTGGAGTAGGCACTGAAGCTTTCTTT.